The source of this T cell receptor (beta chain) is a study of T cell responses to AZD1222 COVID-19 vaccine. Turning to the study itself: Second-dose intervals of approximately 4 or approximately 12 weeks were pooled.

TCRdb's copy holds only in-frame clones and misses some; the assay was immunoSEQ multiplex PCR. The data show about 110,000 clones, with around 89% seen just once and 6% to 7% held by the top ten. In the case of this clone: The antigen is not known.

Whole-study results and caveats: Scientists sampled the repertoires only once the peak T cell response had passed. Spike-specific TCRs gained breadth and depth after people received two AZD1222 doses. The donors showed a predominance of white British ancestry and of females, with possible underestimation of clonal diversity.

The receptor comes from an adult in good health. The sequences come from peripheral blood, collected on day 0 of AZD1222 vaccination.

The CDR3 bases are TGCAGCGTTGAACTAATGCAGAGAGGGGATAATGAAAAACTGTTTTTT. Protein product: CSVELMQRGDNEKLFF. The V call is TRBV29-1, the J call TRBJ1-4; tentative D call: TRBD1 (5 bases). CDR1 is SQVTM, CDR2 ANQGSEA, per germline. The CDR3 has 16 amino acids. Between the trimmed V and J ends, which lost 2 bases and 4 bases, there was a span of 17 bases.